This entry lists 20 T cell receptor beta chains sequenced from one sample in a study of T-cell reconstitution after alpha-beta-depleted transplantation in children. Using unique molecular identifiers, the investigators prepared the TCRbeta library. TCRdb re-analysed the PCR reads in MiXCR, keeping a single row per CDR3 protein. This table has hundreds of thousands of distinct CDR3 sequences, approximately 14% appearing once. The sample was PBMCs, taken before TCRalphabeta/CD19-depleted stem cell transplant. Source of these receptors: a girl aged 2 to 10 with congenital amegakaryocytic thrombocytopenia, due to receive a stem cell transplant.

In its sample, this clonotype was seen many times. The chain links TRBV18 to TRBJ2-3, with D maybe TRBD2 (6 bases). CDR3 size: 14 residues. With 2 bases removed from V and 5 bases from J, the gap between germline ends came to 11 bases. Germline assignment: CDR1 KGHSH and CDR2 LQKENI. The CDR3 spells CASSPSTGVDTQYF. The CDR3 DNA reads TGTGCCAGCTCACCATCGACGGGAGTAGATACGCAGTATTTT.

This clonotype was counted many times. This sequence joins TRBV2 and TRBJ2-1, with D hard to call. The CDR3 contains 16 residues. From germline, CDR1 is SNHLY and CDR2 FYNNEI. Deletions cut 1 base from V and 9 bases from J, with 19 bases between. The CDR3 bases are TGTGCCAGCAGTGAAGGTGGAAGCCCAGTGCACACTGAGCAGTTCTTC. This sequence encodes CASSEGGSPVHTEQFF.

The chain links TRBV6-4 to TRBJ2-4; perhaps TRBD1 as D (6 bases). V was shortened by 4 bases and J by 0 bases, with 31 bases between the two germline ends. Germline CDR1 reads MRHNA; CDR2 reads SNTAGT. The CDR3 length is 22 residues. The CDR3 nucleotides read TGTGCCAGCAGTGCTCTTATAGCCAACAGGGTTCTATACCTCGTAGCCAAAAACATTCAGTACTTC. Its protein product is CASSALIANRVLYLVAKNIQYF.

In its sample, this clonotype was seen a few times. The V call is TRBV12-3 or TRBV12-4, the J call TRBJ2-1; TRBD2 matches 8 bases. The length of the CDR3 is 18 residues. Unmatched junction bases numbered 15, after V lost 6 bases and J lost 2 bases. The CDR3 spells CASSPRGSREDPYNEQFF. CDR3 bases: TGTGCCAGCAGCCCAAGGGGATCGCGGGAGGACCCCTACAATGAGCAGTTCTTC.

This clonotype has ten or more counts. The chain combines TRBV12-3 or TRBV12-4 with TRBJ2-3; D possibly uses TRBD1 or TRBD2 (5 bases each). The CDR3 totals 13 residues. With 6 bases removed from V and 6 bases from J, the gap between germline ends came to 13 bases. The chain's CDR3 is CASRRGPPDTQYF. Written as DNA, the CDR3 is TGTGCCAGCAGACGGGGACCTCCGGATACGCAGTATTTT.

The table lists this clonotype with a few counts. The chain combines TRBV27 with TRBJ2-1, with 7 bases identical to TRBD2. V was clipped by 0 bases and J by 7 bases; unmatched bases: 12. The CDR3 extends over 17 amino acids. Germline CDR1 is MNHEY and CDR2 is SMNVEV (reference sequence). The DNA for the CDR3 is TGTGCCAGCAGTTTATCGCCCCCGCGGGAGCGTCGGAATGAGCAGTTCTTC. Its protein is CASSLSPPRERRNEQFF.

This clonotype came up many times. The J gene is TRBJ2-5, the V gene TRBV12-3 or TRBV12-4; 11 bases align to TRBD1. CDR3 length: 16 amino acids. V shed 5 bases and J 4 bases; nucleotides not matched to a gene: 9. CDR3 residues: CASSLRTGGVGETQYF. In DNA, the CDR3 is TGTGCCAGCAGTCTCAGGACAGGGGGCGTAGGAGAGACCCAGTACTTC.

The chain joins TRBV11-2 to TRBJ2-2; 7 positions match TRBD2. V dropped 2 bases and J dropped 6; count of bases not matched to a gene: 12. The CDR3 contains 17 residues. Germline CDR1 is SGHAT and CDR2 is FQNNGV. The CDR3 DNA reads TGTGCCAGCAGCTTAAGATCGGGAGGAAGGCGGTCCGGGGAGCTGTTTTTT. It translates to CASSLRSGGRRSGELFF. Complete variable domain (other parts from reference TRBV11-2 and TRBJ2-2): EAGVAQSPRYKIIEKRQSVAFWCNPISGHATLYWYQQILGQGPKLLIQFQNNGVVDDSQLPKDRFSAERLKGVDSTLKIQPAKLEDSAVYLCASSLRSGGRRSGELFFGEGSRLTVL.

V gene TRBV20-1 combines with J gene TRBJ2-3, with 10 bases fitting TRBD2. Germline CDR1 and CDR2: DFQATT and SNEGSKA (reference sequence). This CDR3 has 16 amino acids. V shed 1 base and J 7 bases; nucleotides not matched to a gene: 11. CDR3 sequence: CSARVLGLATPHTQYF. The CDR3 DNA is TGCAGTGCTAGAGTTCTGGGACTAGCGACTCCCCATACGCAGTATTTT.

The CDR3 reads CASSSALVGGDTGELFF. The CDR3 nucleotides read TGCGCCAGCAGCTCGGCTTTGGTGGGGGGCGACACCGGGGAGCTGTTTTTT. The rearrangement links TRBV5-1 to TRBJ2-2; D possibly uses TRBD1 or TRBD2 (6 bases each). Between the trimmed V and J ends, which lost 3 bases and 3 bases, there was a span of 18 bases. From germline, CDR1 is SGHRS and CDR2 YFSETQ. The CDR3 runs to 17 residues. The full variable domain, its missing parts supplied by reference TRBV5-1 and TRBJ2-2, is KAGVTQTPRYLIKTRGQQVTLSCSPISGHRSVSWYQQTPGQGLQFLFEYFSETQRNKGNFPGRFSGRQFSNSRSEMNVSTLELGDSALYLCASSSALVGGDTGELFFGEGSRLTVL.

This clonotype has just a few counts. Given a much more abundant clone one base away, this may be a read error. V usage is TRBV3-1 and J usage is TRBJ1-1; 9 positions agree with TRBD1. V was pared by 6 bases and J by 1 base, with 3 bases of the junction left unmatched. The CDR3 runs to 14 residues. Germline-derived CDR1 and CDR2 are LGHDT and YNNKEL (reference sequence). The CDR3 is CASSHRGQNTEAFF. In DNA, the CDR3 is TGTGCCAGCAGTCACAGGGGGCAGAACACTGAAGCTTTCTTT.

This clonotype was detected ten times or more. The chain employs TRBV20-1 and TRBJ2-2, with 8 positions matching TRBD1. The CDR3 covers 15 residues. The V and J ends lost 2 bases and 7 bases, in that order; junction bases with no gene match: 9. CDR1 is DFQATT and CDR2 is SNEGSKA in the germline V gene (reference sequence). CDR3 protein: CSARKDRAIVGELFF. Here the CDR3 DNA reads TGCAGTGCTAGAAAGGACAGGGCCATAGTCGGGGAGCTGTTTTTT.

This clonotype was observed many times. The CDR3 protein is CSASFSGRRYEQYF. The CDR3 bases are TGCAGTGCTAGCTTTAGCGGGAGACGCTACGAGCAGTACTTC. This chain joins TRBV20-1 and TRBJ2-7, with 9 bases identical to TRBD2. CDR1 is DFQATT, CDR2 SNEGSKA, per germline (reference sequence). Trimming cost V 3 bases and J 3 bases; bases outside gene matches: 6. The CDR3 is 14 amino acids.

Comment on this clonotype: Since a much larger clone is just one base distant, this may be a read error. The genes are TRBV29-1 and TRBJ2-3, with 8 bases that match TRBD1. The germline gives CDR1 SQVTM, CDR2 ANQGSEA. The CDR3 sequence is 14 residues long. Losses at the gene ends were 7 bases for V and 4 bases for J; bases not matched to a gene: 10. CDR3 nucleotides: TGCAGCGGAGCACAGGGGGGAGCCTCAGATACGCAGTATTTT. It is translated as CSGAQGGASDTQYF.

This clonotype was detected many times. The V and J genes are TRBV27 and TRBJ2-4; D is ambiguous. Trimming stripped 8 bases from V and 6 bases from J, with 5 bases between. The CDR3 is 10 residues long. In germline, CDR1 is MNHEY, CDR2 SMNVEV (reference sequence). CDR3 nucleotides: TGTGCCAGCGGCTTAAACATTCAGTACTTC. Amino acid sequence: CASGLNIQYF.

The sample holds one count of this clonotype. An end of the junction differs from the germline gene, which may be a read error. The chain couples TRBV28 to TRBJ2-5; D might be TRBD2 (5 bases). This CDR3 has 16 amino acids. Germline CDR1 and CDR2: MDHEN and SYDVKM. The CDR3 here is CASSHPSGLGGETQHF. The CDR3 DNA sequence: TGTGCCAGCAGTCATCCCTCAGGACTCGGTGGGGAGACCCAGCACTTC.

This chain joins TRBV7-3 and TRBJ2-3; 7 positions match TRBD2. This CDR3 region has 16 residues. Germline CDR1 SGHTA, CDR2 FQGTGA. Trimming at V came to 5 bases and at J to 5 bases, leaving 13 bases not matched to a gene. The CDR3 DNA sequence: TGTGCCAGCAGCATAAGGCCCGCGGGAGTGGAAGATACGCAGTATTTT. The encoded protein is CASSIRPAGVEDTQYF.

This clonotype has only a few counts. This rearrangement joins TRBV24-1 to TRBJ2-3; perhaps TRBD1 as D (6 bases). The CDR3 length is 15 residues. Deletions cut 2 bases from V and 4 bases from J, with 12 bases between. Germline V gene lookup returns CDR1 KGHDR and CDR2 SFDVKD. CDR3 bases: TGTGCCACCAGTGATTCCGGGACAACCTCAGATACGCAGTATTTT. Translating gives CATSDSGTTSDTQYF.

This clonotype was observed a few times. The V gene is TRBV7-8, the J gene TRBJ1-1, with 7 bases that match TRBD1. This CDR3 region has 15 residues. Germline CDR1 reads SGHVS; CDR2 reads FQNEAQ. J was trimmed by 7 bases and V by 1 base; bases with no gene match: 9. CDR3 amino acids: CASSLVRGRSNEAFF. The CDR3 nucleotides read TGTGCCAGCAGCTTAGTGAGGGGGCGGTCGAATGAAGCTTTCTTT.

This sequence joins TRBV5-1 and TRBJ1-1; possible D gene TRBD1, 5 bases. Germline V gene sequence: CDR1 SGHRS, CDR2 YFSETQ. CDR3 size: 11 residues. V lost 10 bases, J lost 3 bases, and 10 bases lay in between. The CDR3 sequence is CASRVDTEAFF. The DNA for the CDR3 is TGCGCCTCCAGGGTCGACACTGAAGCTTTCTTT.